This T cell receptor (beta chain) comes out of a study of blood T cell repertoires in COVID-19. The overall study: Some COVID-19 samples were acute and others convalescent; all came from the United States, Italy and Spain. T cells, B-cell-depleted T cells, or PBMCs supplied cDNA or gDNA.

Trimming removed 4 bases at V and 2 bases at J, with 12 bases between. The germline V gene has CDR1 SGHRS and CDR2 YFSETQ. This CDR3 has 14 amino acids. Source study methods: Reference gene primer amplification in the assay estimated nucleated cell counts. The method was immunoSEQ multiplex PCR; TCRdb's version includes in-frame clones alone and lacks a portion of them. V and J calls and clone size are those listed in that table; D and trimming were worked out from the DNA. Of 140,000 to 150,000 clones detected, about three quarters appear once; the ten largest clones hold less than 2.5%. This receptor was taken from a woman aged 60 to 75 with acute or convalescent COVID-19. Material: peripheral blood. V is TRBV5-1 and J is TRBJ2-5; D call uncertain. The CDR3 coding sequence is TGCGCCAGCAGCCTCTTCAGTATTCAAGAGACCCAGTACTTC. Amino acids: CASSLFSIQETQYF.